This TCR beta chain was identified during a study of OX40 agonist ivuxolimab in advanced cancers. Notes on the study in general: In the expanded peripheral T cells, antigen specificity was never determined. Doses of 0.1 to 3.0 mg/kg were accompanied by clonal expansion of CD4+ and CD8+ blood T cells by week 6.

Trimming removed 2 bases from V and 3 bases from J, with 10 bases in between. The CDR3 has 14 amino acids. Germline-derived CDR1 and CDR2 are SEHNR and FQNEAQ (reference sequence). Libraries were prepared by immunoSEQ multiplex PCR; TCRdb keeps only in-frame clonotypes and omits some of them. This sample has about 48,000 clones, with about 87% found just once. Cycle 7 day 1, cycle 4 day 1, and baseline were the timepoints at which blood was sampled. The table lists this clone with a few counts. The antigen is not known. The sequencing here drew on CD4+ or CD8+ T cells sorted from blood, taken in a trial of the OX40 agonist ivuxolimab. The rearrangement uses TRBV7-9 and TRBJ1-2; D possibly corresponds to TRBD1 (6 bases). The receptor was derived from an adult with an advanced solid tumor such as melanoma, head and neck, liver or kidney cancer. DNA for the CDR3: TGTGCCAGCAGCTTACAGGGGAGCGACTATGGCTACACCTTC. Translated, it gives CASSLQGSDYGYTF.